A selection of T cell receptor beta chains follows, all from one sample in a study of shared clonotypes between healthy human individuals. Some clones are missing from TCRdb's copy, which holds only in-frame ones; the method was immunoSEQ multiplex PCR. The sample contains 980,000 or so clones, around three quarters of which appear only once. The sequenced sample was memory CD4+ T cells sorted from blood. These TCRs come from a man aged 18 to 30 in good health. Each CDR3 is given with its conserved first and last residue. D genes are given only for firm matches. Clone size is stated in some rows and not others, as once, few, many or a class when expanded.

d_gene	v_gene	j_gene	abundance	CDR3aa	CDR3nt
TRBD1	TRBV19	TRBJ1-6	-	CASSFPDRGNSPLHF	TGTGCCAGTAGTTTCCCGGACAGGGGAAATTCACCCCTCCACTTT
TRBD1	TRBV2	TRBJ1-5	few	CASSRDRGSNQPQHF	TGTGCCAGCAGTCGGGACAGGGGAAGCAATCAGCCCCAGCATTTT
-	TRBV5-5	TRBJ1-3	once	CASSLSPKEGNTIYF	TGTGCCAGCAGCTTGTCCCCGAAGGAAGGAAACACCATATATTTT
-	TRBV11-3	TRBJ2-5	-	CASSLGSGEFGETQYF	TGTGCCAGCAGCTTAGGTAGCGGAGAGTTTGGAGAGACCCAGTACTTC
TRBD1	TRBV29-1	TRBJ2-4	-	CSVGETGVDIQYF	TGCAGCGTTGGAGAGACAGGGGTGGACATTCAGTACTTC
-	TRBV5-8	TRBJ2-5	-	CASTSGVGSRETQYF	TGTGCCAGCACCTCGGGGGTAGGGTCTAGAGAGACCCAGTACTTC
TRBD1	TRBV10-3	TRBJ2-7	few	CAISTGQGVEQYF	TGTGCCATCAGCACCGGACAGGGTGTCGAGCAGTACTTC
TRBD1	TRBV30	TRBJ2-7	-	CAWGSQGNGEQYF	TGTGCCTGGGGATCACAGGGGAATGGCGAGCAGTACTTC
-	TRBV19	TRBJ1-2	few	CASTYRQSNYGYTF	TGTGCCAGTACATACCGGCAGTCTAACTATGGCTACACCTTC
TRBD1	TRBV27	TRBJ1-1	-	CASSLSGGNTEAFF	TGTGCCAGCAGTTTGTCAGGGGGCAACACTGAAGCTTTCTTT
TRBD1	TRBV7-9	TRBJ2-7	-	CASSWGTGNEQYF	TGTGCCAGCAGCTGGGGGACAGGGAACGAGCAGTACTTC
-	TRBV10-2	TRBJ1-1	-	CASSDISGAGDTEAFF	TGCGCCAGCAGTGACATTTCTGGGGCCGGGGACACTGAAGCTTTCTTT
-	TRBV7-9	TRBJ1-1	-	CASSLGSGTEAFF	TGTGCCAGCAGCTTGGGCTCGGGCACTGAAGCTTTCTTT
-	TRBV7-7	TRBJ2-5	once	CASSLAVLVETQYF	TGTGCTAGCAGCTTAGCGGTCTTGGTCGAGACCCAGTACTTC
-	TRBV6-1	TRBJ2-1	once	CASSDWGRRGPQQQFF	TGTGCCAGCAGTGATTGGGGCAGGCGGGGGCCTCAGCAGCAGTTCTTC
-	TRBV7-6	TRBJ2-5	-	CASSLAVQWTQVSDF	TGTGCCAGCAGCTTAGCCGTCCAATGGACGCAAGTCAGTGACTTC
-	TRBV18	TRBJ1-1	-	CASSPPGARRRFGTEAFF	TGTGCCAGCTCACCACCGGGGGCTCGTAGGAGATTTGGAACTGAAGCTTTCTTT
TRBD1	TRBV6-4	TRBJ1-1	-	CASKNRGTNTEAFF	TGTGCCAGCAAGAACAGGGGTACGAACACTGAAGCTTTCTTT
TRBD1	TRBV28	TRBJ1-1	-	CASSYYHRGASPTEAFF	TGTGCCAGCAGCTATTATCACAGGGGCGCGAGTCCCACTGAAGCTTTCTTT
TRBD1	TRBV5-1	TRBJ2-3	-	CASTRTGESTDTQYF	TGCGCCAGCACACGGACAGGGGAGTCCACAGATACGCAGTATTTT
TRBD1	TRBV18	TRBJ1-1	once	CASSLNRGQDTEAFF	TGTGCCAGCTCGCTAAACAGGGGGCAGGACACTGAAGCTTTCTTT
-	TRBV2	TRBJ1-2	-	CASKQEIYGYTF	TGTGCCAGCAAACAGGAGATCTATGGCTACACCTTC
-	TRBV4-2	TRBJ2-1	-	CASSQEADSSYNEQFF	TGTGCCAGCAGCCAAGAAGCTGATAGCTCCTACAATGAGCAGTTCTTC
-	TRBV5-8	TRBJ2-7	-	CASSSSGGGYEQYF	TGTGCCAGCAGCTCCTCCGGGGGCGGGTACGAGCAGTACTTC
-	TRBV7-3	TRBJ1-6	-	CASSPNLGLSLHF	TGTGCCAGCAGCCCTAACCTGGGATTGTCCCTCCACTTT
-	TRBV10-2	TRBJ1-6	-	CASRDSSFNSPLHF	TGCGCCAGCAGGGACAGTAGCTTTAATTCACCCCTCCACTTT
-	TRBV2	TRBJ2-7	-	CASSPGPVYEQYF	TGTGCCAGCAGTCCCGGCCCAGTCTACGAGCAGTACTTC
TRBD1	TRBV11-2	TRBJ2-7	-	CASSPRTGSYEQYF	TGTGCCAGCAGCCCTCGGACAGGGTCCTACGAGCAGTACTTC
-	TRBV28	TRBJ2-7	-	CASGLVTSYEQYF	TGTGCCAGCGGATTAGTGACCTCCTACGAGCAGTACTTC
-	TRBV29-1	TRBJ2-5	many	CSVGGVQETQYF	TGCAGCGTCGGCGGGGTCCAAGAGACCCAGTACTTC
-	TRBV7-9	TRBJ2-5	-	CASSAGEGRQTQYF	TGTGCCAGCAGCGCTGGCGAGGGCCGCCAGACCCAGTACTTC
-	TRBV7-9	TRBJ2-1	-	CASSLRAPKKAHEQFF	TGTGCCAGCAGCCTCCGGGCCCCTAAGAAGGCCCATGAGCAGTTCTTC